A single sample is the source of the 27 T cell receptor beta chains below, sequenced in a study of OX40 agonist ivuxolimab in advanced cancers. The protocol was immunoSEQ multiplex PCR, while the TCRdb copy is restricted to in-frame clones and leaves out a portion. Among some 49,000 clones listed, roughly 82% were seen once. The material sequenced was CD4+ or CD8+ T cells sorted from blood, taken in a trial of the OX40 agonist ivuxolimab. These receptors came from an adult with an advanced solid tumor such as melanoma, head and neck, liver or kidney cancer.

The V call is TRBV18, the J call TRBJ1-6, with TRBD1 matching over 7 bases. With V trimmed by 0 bases and J by 8 bases, 4 bases remained unmatched. The CDR3 consists of 15 residues. Germline V lookup: CDR1 KGHSH, CDR2 LQKENI. CDR3 region: CASSPPQGGDSPLHF. In nucleotides, the CDR3 is TGTGCCAGCTCACCACCGCAGGGGGGGGATTCACCCCTCCACTTT.

The V call is TRBV11-1, the J call TRBJ2-3; weak D call: TRBD2 (6 bases). In germline, CDR1 is SGHAT, CDR2 FQDESV (reference sequence). The CDR3 length is 14 residues. V lost 5 bases and J 0 bases, leaving 9 bases between the germline ends. CDR3 protein: CASSRDSSTDTQYF. CDR3 bases: TGTGCCAGCAGCCGGGACTCTAGCACAGATACGCAGTATTTT.

The rearrangement links TRBV6-5 to TRBJ2-7, with D possibly TRBD1 on 6 matching bases. V was trimmed by 5 bases and J by 2 bases, leaving 13 bases between them. The germline gives CDR1 MNHEY, CDR2 SVGAGI. CDR3 size: 14 residues. As DNA, the CDR3 is TGTGCCAGCAGTAGAGGACAGATCCCCTACGAGCAGTACTTC. Its translation: CASSRGQIPYEQYF.

This chain joins TRBV7-6 and TRBJ2-3, with a weak D call TRBD1 (6 bases). V shed 4 bases and J shed 6 bases, with 8 bases lying between them. This CDR3 region has 12 residues. The germline V gene has CDR1 SGHVS and CDR2 FNYEAQ. CDR3 DNA: TGTGCCAGCAGCTCTAGGGGGGATACGCAGTATTTT. Amino acids: CASSSRGDTQYF.

V and J are TRBV7-3 and TRBJ2-7, with TRBD2 identical over 7 bases. With 5 bases clipped from V and 6 bases from J, the junction kept 7 bases outside the gene matches. This CDR3 region has 13 residues. Germline CDR1 SGHTA, CDR2 FQGTGA. CDR3 region: CASSASSGGEQYF. The CDR3 bases are TGTGCCAGCAGCGCCTCCTCGGGAGGCGAGCAGTACTTC.

The J gene is TRBJ2-6, the V gene TRBV19; 10 nucleotides line up with TRBD1. Per germline, CDR1 LNHDA and CDR2 SQIVND (reference sequence). V shed 5 bases, J shed 4 bases, and the junction held 8 bases outside the gene matches. CDR3 length equals 17 residues. The CDR3 DNA reads as TGTGCCAGTAGTCCCCGACAGGGGGCGCAAGGGGCCAACGTCCTGACTTTC. The encoded protein is CASSPRQGAQGANVLTF.

The V gene is TRBV4-2, the J gene TRBJ2-1, with 11 bases matching TRBD2. Per the germline V gene, CDR1 is LGHNA and CDR2 is YNFKEQ. This CDR3 is built from 17 residues. The ends lost 1 base at V and 5 bases at J; junction bases unmatched: 7. CDR3 coding DNA: TGTGCCAGCAGCCAAGCAACCGGGACTAGCGGCAACAATGAGCAGTTCTTC. Protein: CASSQATGTSGNNEQFF.

Note on this clone: Other DNA sequences in the sample encode the same CDR3. This chain joins TRBV6-5 and TRBJ1-2, with a possible D match to TRBD1 (6 bases). The CDR3 covers 16 residues. The V end was cut by 2 bases, the J end by 4 bases, with 17 bases between. CDR1 is MNHEY and CDR2 is SVGAGI in the germline V gene. This CDR3 reads CASSYGSRGLGYGYTF. The CDR3 region has the DNA TGTGCCAGCAGTTACGGGAGCAGGGGCCTTGGCTATGGCTACACCTTC.

V and J are TRBV7-2 and TRBJ1-1; D not certain. This CDR3 is built from 14 residues. The germline V and J ends were trimmed by 2 bases and 4 bases, with 11 bases remaining between them. Per germline, CDR1 SGHTA and CDR2 FQGNSA. CDR3: CASSLSGSGTEAFF. DNA of the CDR3: TGTGCCAGCAGCTTATCGGGGTCGGGCACTGAAGCTTTCTTT.

This chain uses TRBV9 with TRBJ1-5; D might be TRBD1 (6 bases). CDR1 is SGDLS, CDR2 YYNGEE, per germline. The CDR3 loop spans 13 amino acids. V lost 4 bases, J lost 5 bases, and 10 bases lay in between. DNA of the CDR3: TGTGCCAGCAGCAGGACAGCTTATCAGCCCCAGCATTTT. This codes for CASSRTAYQPQHF.

This chain uses TRBV5-6 with TRBJ2-2; a possible D gene is TRBD2 (6 bases). Deletions cut 4 bases from V and 2 bases from J, with 21 bases between. The CDR3 is 18 amino acids. Germline V lookup: CDR1 SGHDT, CDR2 YYEEEE. The CDR3 nucleotides read TGTGCCAGCAGCCGCCGACCTGGGCGCGGGGCTAACACCGGGGAGCTGTTTTTT. Translated, it gives CASSRRPGRGANTGELFF. Full variable domain (missing parts from reference TRBV5-6 and TRBJ2-2): DAGVTQSPTHLIKTRGQQVTLRCSPKSGHDTVSWYQQALGQGPQFIFQYYEEEERQRGNFPDRFSGHQFPNYSSELNVNALLLGDSALYLCASSRRPGRGANTGELFFGEGSRLTVL.

This clone was detected only once. This chain connects TRBV6-5 to TRBJ1-4; perhaps TRBD1 as D (6 bases). Germline CDR1 reads MNHEY; CDR2 reads SVGAGI. V was pared by 6 bases and J by 8 bases, with 16 bases between. The CDR3 spans 14 residues. This chain's CDR3 is CASSRDRLGEKLFF. The CDR3 region has the DNA TGTGCCAGCAGCCGTGACAGGCTTGGGGAAAAACTGTTTTTT.

The chain has TRBV5-1 and TRBJ2-2, with D unclear. Germline loops: CDR1 SGHRS, CDR2 YFSETQ. Trimming cost V 1 base and J 7 bases, with 14 bases left between them. The CDR3 length is 15 residues. The chain's CDR3 is CASSLQLDGNGELFF. In DNA form, the CDR3 reads TGCGCCAGCAGCTTGCAATTGGACGGCAACGGGGAGCTGTTTTTT.

This chain links TRBV30 with TRBJ2-5, with TRBD2 matching over 9 bases. The ends lost 4 bases at V and 4 bases at J; junction bases unmatched: 1. Per germline, CDR1 GTSNPN and CDR2 SVGIG (reference sequence). This CDR3 is 12 amino acids long. The DNA of the CDR3 is TGTGCCTGGACGACTAGCGGAGAGACCCAGTACTTC. This encodes CAWTTSGETQYF.

The rearrangement uses TRBV19 and TRBJ1-5; TRBD1 matches 9 bases. Per germline, CDR1 LNHDA and CDR2 SQIVND (reference sequence). The CDR3 loop spans 18 amino acids. V lost 5 bases to trimming and J lost 2 bases; unmatched junction nucleotides: 13. CDR3 loop: CASSRETGGTWGNQPQHF. CDR3 bases: TGTGCCAGTAGTCGAGAGACAGGGGGGACTTGGGGCAATCAGCCCCAGCATTTT. The whole variable domain, filled in from reference TRBV19 and TRBJ1-5, reads DGGITQSPKYLFRKEGQNVTLSCEQNLNHDAMYWYRQDPGQGLRLIYYSQIVNDFQKGDIAEGYSVSREKKESFPLTVTSAQKNPTAFYLCASSRETGGTWGNQPQHFGDGTRLSIL.

This clone was seen only once. The rearrangement links TRBV4-3 to TRBJ1-1; D is uncertain. The CDR3 sequence is 15 residues long. The germline V gene has CDR1 LGHNA and CDR2 YSLEER. Trimming removed 1 base from V and 0 bases from J, with 9 bases in between. CDR3 in amino acids: CASSQAAALNTEAFF. CDR3 nucleotides: TGCGCCAGCAGCCAAGCTGCTGCCTTGAACACTGAAGCTTTCTTT.

The table lists this clone with a count of one. The V and J genes are TRBV5-1 and TRBJ2-3; 8 bases align to TRBD2. V lost 0 bases and J lost 2; bases outside the gene matches: 5. Germline CDR1 is SGHRS and CDR2 is YFSETQ. The CDR3 is made up of 16 amino acids. CDR3 residues: CASSLVASGSTDTQYF. The CDR3 DNA reads as TGCGCCAGCAGCTTGGTAGCTAGCGGGTCCACAGATACGCAGTATTTT.

The V and J genes are TRBV23-1 and TRBJ2-7, with 11 bases that match TRBD1. TRBV23-1 is known as an ORF, though its function is uncertain. The V segment lost 4 bases and the J segment 0 bases; nucleotides outside the gene matches: 2. The length of the CDR3 is 15 residues. In nucleotides, the CDR3 is TGCGCCAGCAGTCGAGGGACAGGGGGCTCCTACGAGCAGTACTTC. It specifies CASSRGTGGSYEQYF.

The chain joins TRBV7-2 to TRBJ1-4, with D uncertain. This CDR3 is built from 13 residues. Germline assignment: CDR1 SGHTA and CDR2 FQGNSA. V shed 5 bases and J shed 8 bases, with 12 bases lying between them. The CDR3 sequence is CASSTGSREKLFF. The CDR3 DNA sequence: TGTGCCAGCAGCACCGGGAGCCGAGAAAAACTGTTTTTT.

This chain connects TRBV7-2 to TRBJ2-1, with D unresolved. The germline V gene has CDR1 SGHTA and CDR2 FQGNSA. Trimming removed 5 bases from V and 4 bases from J, with 3 bases in between. The CDR3 has 11 residues. CDR3 in DNA: TGTGCCAGCAGCCCTTACAATGAGCAGTTCTTC. It codes for CASSPYNEQFF.

J is TRBJ2-3 and V is TRBV5-6; either TRBD1 or TRBD2 may fit D (5 bases each). Germline loops: CDR1 SGHDT, CDR2 YYEEEE. CDR3 size: 16 residues. V lost 0 bases to trimming and J lost 1 base, with 12 bases between them. CDR3 loop: CASSLAWGWRTDTQYF. CDR3 DNA sequence: TGTGCCAGCAGCTTGGCCTGGGGGTGGCGCACAGATACGCAGTATTTT.

This clone was found a few times. The CDR3 nucleotides are TGCGCCAGCAGCTTGGTTCCAGGGCCAAGCATGGAGCTGTTTTTT. Amino acids: CASSLVPGPSMELFF. The genes are TRBV5-1 and TRBJ2-2; D possibly corresponds to TRBD1 (5 bases). This CDR3 has 15 residues. Germline V gene lookup returns CDR1 SGHRS and CDR2 YFSETQ. The V end lost 0 bases, the J end lost 10 bases, and 16 bases lay between the germline ends.

The chain has TRBV28 and TRBJ2-1; D uncertain. Germline-derived CDR1 and CDR2 are MDHEN and SYDVKM. CDR3 length: 15 amino acids. Deletions cut 6 bases from V and 0 bases from J, with 12 bases between. The CDR3 DNA reads TGTGCCAGCAGGCCCCTACTGAGCTCCTACAATGAGCAGTTCTTC. Amino acid sequence: CASRPLLSSYNEQFF.

V gene TRBV19 combines with J gene TRBJ2-1; D is uncertain. V lost 6 bases and J 3 bases, leaving 9 bases between the germline ends. Germline CDR1 LNHDA, CDR2 SQIVND (reference sequence). The CDR3 length is 13 residues. The CDR3 DNA is TGTGCCAGTAGCCCGGAGAACTACAATGAGCAGTTCTTC. This codes for CASSPENYNEQFF.

The chain uses TRBV9 and TRBJ2-3; 14 bases are a match to TRBD2. This CDR3 has 17 amino acids. Trimming took 4 bases from V and 4 from J; bases not matched to a gene: 8. Germline assignment: CDR1 SGDLS and CDR2 YYNGEE. CDR3 sequence: CASSPPGLAGGSDTQYF. CDR3 bases: TGTGCCAGCAGCCCACCCGGACTAGCGGGGGGATCAGATACGCAGTATTTT. Drawing the rest from reference TRBV9 and TRBJ2-3, the complete variable domain is DSGVTQTPKHLITATGQRVTLRCSPRSGDLSVYWYQQSLDQGLQFLIQYYNGEERAKGNILERFSAQQFPDLHSELNLSSLELGDSALYFCASSPPGLAGGSDTQYFGPGTRLTVL.

The rearrangement uses TRBV19 and TRBJ2-5; unclear D gene. V lost 4 bases, J lost 3 bases, and 9 bases lay in between. Germline V gene lookup returns CDR1 LNHDA and CDR2 SQIVND (reference sequence). The CDR3 covers 13 residues. CDR3 region: CASSTNIEETQYF. Here the CDR3 DNA reads TGTGCCAGTAGTACCAACATAGAAGAGACCCAGTACTTC.

The chain joins TRBV9 to TRBJ1-2; D is uncertain. Germline V gene data show CDR1 as SGDLS and CDR2 as YYNGEE. This CDR3 has 14 residues. V was clipped by 0 bases and J by 8 bases, with 14 bases between them. In nucleotides, the CDR3 is TGTGCCAGCAGCGTAGGGAACTCCTTCGGGGGCTACACCTTC. Protein: CASSVGNSFGGYTF.